This T cell receptor beta chain emerged from a study of T cell changes during pregnancy in multiple sclerosis. This CDR3 contains 13 residues. Germline CDR1 is LNHDA and CDR2 is SQIVND (reference sequence). V lost 6 bases and J 2 bases, leaving 10 bases between the germline ends. Sequencing used immunoSEQ multiplex PCR; TCRdb keeps in-frame clones, though not all of them. The sample shows 20,000 or so clones, about 87% of them seen only once. The sequencing used CD8+ T cells from peripheral blood mononuclear cells, collected in the second trimester of pregnancy. The clonotype was recovered from a female donor in good health, enrolled as a control in a pregnancy study. The V gene is TRBV19, the J gene TRBJ1-1, with no clear D. The chain's CDR3 is CASRPTENTEAFF. The DNA of the CDR3 is TGTGCCAGTAGACCCACAGAAAACACTGAAGCTTTCTTT.